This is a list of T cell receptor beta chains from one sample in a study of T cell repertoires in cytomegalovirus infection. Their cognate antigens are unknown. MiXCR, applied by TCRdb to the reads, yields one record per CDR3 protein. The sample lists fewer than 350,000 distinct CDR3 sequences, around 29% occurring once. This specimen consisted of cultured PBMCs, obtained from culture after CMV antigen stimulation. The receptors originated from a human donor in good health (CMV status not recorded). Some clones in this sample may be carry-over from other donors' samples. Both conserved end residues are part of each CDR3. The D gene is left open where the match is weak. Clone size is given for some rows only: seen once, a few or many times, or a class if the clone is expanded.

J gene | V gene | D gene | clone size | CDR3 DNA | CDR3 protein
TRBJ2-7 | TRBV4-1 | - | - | TGCGCCAGCAGCCCGGACAGTTCTCCCTACGAGCAGTACTTC | CASSPDSSPYEQYF
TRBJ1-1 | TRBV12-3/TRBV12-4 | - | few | TGTGCCAGCAGCCAACAGATAGACAGGAGGGCTGAAGCTTTCTTT | CASSQQIDRRAEAFF
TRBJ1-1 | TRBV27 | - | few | TGTGCCAGCAGTTTATTTGGGGGTAGGAAGAACACTGAAGCTTTCTTT | CASSLFGGRKNTEAFF
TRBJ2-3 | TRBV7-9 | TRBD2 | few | TGTGCCAGCAGCTCCGGACTAGCGGGGGCCGGGACAGATACGCAGTATTTT | CASSSGLAGAGTDTQYF
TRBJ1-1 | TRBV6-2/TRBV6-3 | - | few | TGTGCCAGCAGTTGGCAACCGAACACTGAAGCTTTCTTT | CASSWQPNTEAFF
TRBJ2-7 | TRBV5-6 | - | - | TGTGCCAGCAGCCCCAAACTGGACTACGAGCAGTACTTC | CASSPKLDYEQYF
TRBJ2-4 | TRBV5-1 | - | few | TGCGCCAGCAGCCCTACAGGGGCGGGGATCAACATTCAGTACTTC | CASSPTGAGINIQYF
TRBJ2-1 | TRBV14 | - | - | TGTGCCAGCAGCCAAGTAACGTTAAGCTCCTACAATGAGCAGTTCTTC | CASSQVTLSSYNEQFF
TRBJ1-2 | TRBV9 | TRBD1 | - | TGTGCCAGCAGCAACAGGGGTCTAGACTATGGCTACACCTTC | CASSNRGLDYGYTF
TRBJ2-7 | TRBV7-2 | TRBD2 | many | TGTGCCAGCAGTTCAATTCGGGGGGGCAACCTCTACGAGCAGTACTTC | CASSSIRGGNLYEQYF
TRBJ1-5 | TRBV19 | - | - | TGTGCCAGTAGTGATTATACGGATAGCAATCAGCCCCAGCATTTT | CASSDYTDSNQPQHF
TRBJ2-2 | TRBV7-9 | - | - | TGTGCCAGCAGCTTACAGGGAGTAGCCGGGGAGCTGTTTTTT | CASSLQGVAGELFF
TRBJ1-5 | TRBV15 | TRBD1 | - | TGTGCCACCAGCAGACCGCAAGTTGGGGTCCGACAGGGCAACAATCAGCCCCAGCATTTT | CATSRPQVGVRQGNNQPQHF
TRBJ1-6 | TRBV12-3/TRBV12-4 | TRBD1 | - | TGTGCCAGCAGTACAGGGGGCGACTCACCCCTCCACTTT | CASSTGGDSPLHF